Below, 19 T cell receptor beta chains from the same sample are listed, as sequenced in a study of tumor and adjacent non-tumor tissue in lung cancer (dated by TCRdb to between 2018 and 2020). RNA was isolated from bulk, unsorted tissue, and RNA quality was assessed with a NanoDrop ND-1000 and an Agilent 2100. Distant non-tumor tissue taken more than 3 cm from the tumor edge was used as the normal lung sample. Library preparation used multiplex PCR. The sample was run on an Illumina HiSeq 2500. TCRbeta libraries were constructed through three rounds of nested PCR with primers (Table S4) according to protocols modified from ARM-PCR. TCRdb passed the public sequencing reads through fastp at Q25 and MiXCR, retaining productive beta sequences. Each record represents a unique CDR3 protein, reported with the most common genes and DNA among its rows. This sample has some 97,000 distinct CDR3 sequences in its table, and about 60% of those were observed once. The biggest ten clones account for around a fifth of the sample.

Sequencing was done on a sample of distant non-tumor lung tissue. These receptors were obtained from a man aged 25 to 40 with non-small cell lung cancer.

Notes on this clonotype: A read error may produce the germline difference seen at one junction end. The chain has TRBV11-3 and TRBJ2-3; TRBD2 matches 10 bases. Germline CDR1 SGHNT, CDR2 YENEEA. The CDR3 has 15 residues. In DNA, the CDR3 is TGTACCAGCAGCTTAGGGACTAGCGACACAGATACGCGGTATTTT. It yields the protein CTSSLGTSDTDTRYF.

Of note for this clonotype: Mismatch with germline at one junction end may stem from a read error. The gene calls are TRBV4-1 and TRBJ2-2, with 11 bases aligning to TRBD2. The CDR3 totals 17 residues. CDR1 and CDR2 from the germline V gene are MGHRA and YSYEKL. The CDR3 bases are TGCGCCAGCAACCAAGATAGCGGGGGGGCGCACACCGGGGAGCTATTTTTT. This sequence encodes CASNQDSGGAHTGELFF.

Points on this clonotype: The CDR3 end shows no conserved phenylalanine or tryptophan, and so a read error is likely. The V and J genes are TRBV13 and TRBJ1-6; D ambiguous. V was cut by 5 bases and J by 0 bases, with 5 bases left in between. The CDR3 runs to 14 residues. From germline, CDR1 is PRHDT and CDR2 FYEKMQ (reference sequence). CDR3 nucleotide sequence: TGTGCCAGCAGCCCAAGCTCCTATAATTCACCCCTCCACCTC. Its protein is CASSPSSYNSPLHL.

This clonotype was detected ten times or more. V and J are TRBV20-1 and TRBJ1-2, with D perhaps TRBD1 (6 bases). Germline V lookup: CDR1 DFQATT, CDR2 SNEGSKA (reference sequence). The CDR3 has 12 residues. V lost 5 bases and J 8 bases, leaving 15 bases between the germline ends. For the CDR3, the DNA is TGCAGTGCTTGGGACAACCGATTCGGCTACACCTTC. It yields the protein CSAWDNRFGYTF.

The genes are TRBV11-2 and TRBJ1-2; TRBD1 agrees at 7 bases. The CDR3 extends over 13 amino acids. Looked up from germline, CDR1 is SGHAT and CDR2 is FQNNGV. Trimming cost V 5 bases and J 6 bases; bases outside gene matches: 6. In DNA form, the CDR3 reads TGTGCCAGCAGCCCGGACAGGAACAATGGCTACACCTTC. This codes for CASSPDRNNGYTF.

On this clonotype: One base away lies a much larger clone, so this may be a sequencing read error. The chain's CDR3 is CSARDLAGDSQPQHF. The DNA of the CDR3 is TGCAGTGCTAGAGATCTGGCAGGGGACAGTCAGCCCCAGCATTTT. The gene calls are TRBV20-1 and TRBJ1-5; TRBD1 matches at 7 bases. Germline V gives CDR1 DFQATT, CDR2 SNEGSKA (reference sequence). With 0 bases clipped from V and 6 bases from J, the junction kept 8 bases outside the gene matches. The CDR3 sequence is 15 residues long.

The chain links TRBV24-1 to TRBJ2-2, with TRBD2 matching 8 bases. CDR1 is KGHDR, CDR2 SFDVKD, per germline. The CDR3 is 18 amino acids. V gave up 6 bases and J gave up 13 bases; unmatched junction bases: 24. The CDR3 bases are TGTGCCACCAGTCGTCGAGCCGGGACTAGAGATTTCCCCGGAGTGCTGTTTTTT. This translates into CATSRRAGTRDFPGVLFF.

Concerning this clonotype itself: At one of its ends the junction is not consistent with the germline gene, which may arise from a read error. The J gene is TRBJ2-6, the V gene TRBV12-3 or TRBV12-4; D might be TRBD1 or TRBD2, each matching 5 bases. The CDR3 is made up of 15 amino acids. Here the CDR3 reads CASSPQGPGANDLTF. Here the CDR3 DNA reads TGTGCCAGCAGCCCCCAGGGACCTGGGGCTAACGACCTGACTTTC.

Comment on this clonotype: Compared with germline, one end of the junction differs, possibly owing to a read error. CDR3 sequence: CASSLAASLRTDTHYF. CDR3 coding DNA: TGTGCCAGCAGCTTAGCGGCTAGCCTCCGCACAGATACGCATTATTTT. The V call is TRBV7-9, the J call TRBJ2-3, with D possibly being TRBD2 (5 bases). This CDR3 contains 16 residues. Per the germline V gene, CDR1 is SEHNR and CDR2 is FQNEAQ (reference sequence).

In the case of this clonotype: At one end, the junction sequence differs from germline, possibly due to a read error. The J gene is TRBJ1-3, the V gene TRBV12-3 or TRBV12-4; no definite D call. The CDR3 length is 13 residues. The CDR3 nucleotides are TGTGCCAGCAGTATAGTGGCTGGAAACACCATATATTTC. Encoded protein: CASSIVAGNTIYF.

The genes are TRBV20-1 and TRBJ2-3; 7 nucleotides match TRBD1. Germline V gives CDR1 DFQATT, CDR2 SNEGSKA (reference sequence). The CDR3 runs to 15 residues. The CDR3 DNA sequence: TGCATTACTAGAAACCCAGGGGGTCTAACAGATACGCAGTATTTT. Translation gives CITRNPGGLTDTQYF.

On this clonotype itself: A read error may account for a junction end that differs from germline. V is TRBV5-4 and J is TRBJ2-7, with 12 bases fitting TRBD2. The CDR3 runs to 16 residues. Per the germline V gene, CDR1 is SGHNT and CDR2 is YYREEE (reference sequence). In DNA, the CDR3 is TGTGTCAGCAGCTTGTTACTAGCGGGAGGTTATGACGAGCAGTATTTC. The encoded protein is CVSSLLLAGGYDEQYF.

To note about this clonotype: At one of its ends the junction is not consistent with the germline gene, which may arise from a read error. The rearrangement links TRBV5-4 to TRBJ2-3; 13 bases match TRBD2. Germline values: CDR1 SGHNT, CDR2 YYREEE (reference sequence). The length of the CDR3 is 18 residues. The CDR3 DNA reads TGTACCAGCAGCCCCCCGGGACTAGCGGGGACCGGCACAGATACGCAGTATTTT. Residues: CTSSPPGLAGTGTDTQYF. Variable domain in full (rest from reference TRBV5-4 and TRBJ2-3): ETGVTQSPTHLIKTRGQQVTLRCSSQSGHNTVSWYQQALGQGPQFIFQYYREEENGRGNFPPRFSGLQFPNYSSELNVNALELDDSALYLCTSSPPGLAGTGTDTQYFGPGTRLTVL.

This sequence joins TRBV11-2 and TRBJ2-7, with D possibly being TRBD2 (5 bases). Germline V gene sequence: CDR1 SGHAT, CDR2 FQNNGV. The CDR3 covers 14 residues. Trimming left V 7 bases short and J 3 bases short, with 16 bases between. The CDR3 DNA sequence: TGTGCCAGCATGTCGGGATTAGCAAACTACGAGCAGTACTTC. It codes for CASMSGLANYEQYF.

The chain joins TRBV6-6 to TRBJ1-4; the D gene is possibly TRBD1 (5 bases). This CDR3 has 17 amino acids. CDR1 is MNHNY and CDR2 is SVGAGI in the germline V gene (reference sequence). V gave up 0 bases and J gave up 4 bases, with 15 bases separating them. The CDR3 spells CASSYSLTGGVNEKLFF. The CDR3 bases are TGTGCCAGCAGTTACTCCCTGACGGGGGGAGTTAATGAAAAACTGTTTTTT.

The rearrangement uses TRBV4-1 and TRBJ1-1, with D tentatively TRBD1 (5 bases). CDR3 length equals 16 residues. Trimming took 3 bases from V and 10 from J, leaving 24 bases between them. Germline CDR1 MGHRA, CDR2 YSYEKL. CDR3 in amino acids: CASSQSAGGRLIGAFF. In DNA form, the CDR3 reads TGCGCCAGCAGCCAGTCTGCTGGGGGACGGTTGATTGGAGCTTTCTTT.

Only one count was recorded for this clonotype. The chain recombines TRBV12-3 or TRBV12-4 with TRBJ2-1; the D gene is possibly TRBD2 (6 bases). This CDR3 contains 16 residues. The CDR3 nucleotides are TGTGCTAGCGGTCCCGGGTGGGGCGGGGCTTACAATGAGCAGTTCTTC. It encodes CASGPGWGGAYNEQFF.

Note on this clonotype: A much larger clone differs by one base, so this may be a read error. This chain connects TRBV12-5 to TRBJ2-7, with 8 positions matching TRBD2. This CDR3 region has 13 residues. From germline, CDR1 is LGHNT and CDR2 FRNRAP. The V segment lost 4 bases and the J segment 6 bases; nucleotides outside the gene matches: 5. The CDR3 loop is CASGSGGASEQYF. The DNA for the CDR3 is TGTGCTAGTGGTTCGGGGGGGGCGTCCGAGCAGTACTTC.

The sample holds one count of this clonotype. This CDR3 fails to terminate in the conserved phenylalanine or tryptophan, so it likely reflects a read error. The CDR3 region has the DNA TGTGCCAGCAGCTTAGTAACCAGCATAAACACTGAAGCTTTCATT. Amino acid sequence: CASSLVTSINTEAFI. The V gene is TRBV11-3, the J gene TRBJ1-1; unclear D gene. The germline V gene encodes CDR1 SGHNT and CDR2 YENEEA. Trimming took 1 base from V and 2 from J, leaving 11 bases between them. The CDR3 contains 15 residues.